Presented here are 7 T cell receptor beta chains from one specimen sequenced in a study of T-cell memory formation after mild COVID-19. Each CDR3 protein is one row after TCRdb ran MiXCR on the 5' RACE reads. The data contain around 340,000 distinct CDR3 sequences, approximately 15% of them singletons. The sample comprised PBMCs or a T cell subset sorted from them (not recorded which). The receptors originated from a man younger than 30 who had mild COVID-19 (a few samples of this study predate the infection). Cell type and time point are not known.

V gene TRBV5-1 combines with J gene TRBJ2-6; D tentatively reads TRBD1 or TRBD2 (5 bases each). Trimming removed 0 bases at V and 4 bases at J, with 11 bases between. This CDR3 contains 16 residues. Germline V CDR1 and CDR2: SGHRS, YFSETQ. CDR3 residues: CASSLGVGDGANVLTF. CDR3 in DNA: TGCGCCAGCAGCTTGGGAGTAGGGGACGGGGCCAACGTCCTGACTTTC.

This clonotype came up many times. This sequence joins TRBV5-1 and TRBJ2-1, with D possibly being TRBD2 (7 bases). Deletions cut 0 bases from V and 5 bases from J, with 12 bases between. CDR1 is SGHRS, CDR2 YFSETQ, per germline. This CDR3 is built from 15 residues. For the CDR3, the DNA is TGCGCCAGCAGCTTGGAGGGGGGGCCCCACAATGAGCAGTTCTTC. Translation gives CASSLEGGPHNEQFF.

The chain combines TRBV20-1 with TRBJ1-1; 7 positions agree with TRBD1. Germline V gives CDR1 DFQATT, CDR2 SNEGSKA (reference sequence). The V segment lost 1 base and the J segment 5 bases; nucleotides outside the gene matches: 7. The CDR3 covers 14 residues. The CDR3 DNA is TGCAGTGCTAGAGGACAGGGCGGGTGGACTGAAGCTTTCTTT. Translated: CSARGQGGWTEAFF.

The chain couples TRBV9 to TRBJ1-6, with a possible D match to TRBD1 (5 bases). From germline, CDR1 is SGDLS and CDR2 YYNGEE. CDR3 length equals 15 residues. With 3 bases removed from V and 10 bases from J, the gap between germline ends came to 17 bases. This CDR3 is CASSGESGRGSPLHF. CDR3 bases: TGTGCCAGCAGCGGAGAATCGGGGCGTGGGTCACCCCTCCACTTT.

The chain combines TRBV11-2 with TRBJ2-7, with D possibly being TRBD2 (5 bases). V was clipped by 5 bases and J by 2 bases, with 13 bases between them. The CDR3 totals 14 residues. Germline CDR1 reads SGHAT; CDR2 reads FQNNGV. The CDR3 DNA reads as TGTGCCAGCAGCCTTACACCCGGGGCCTACGAGCAGTACGTC. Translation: CASSLTPGAYEQYV.

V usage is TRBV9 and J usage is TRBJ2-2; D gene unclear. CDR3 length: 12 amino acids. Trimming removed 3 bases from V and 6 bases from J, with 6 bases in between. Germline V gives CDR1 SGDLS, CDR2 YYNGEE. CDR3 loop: CASSGMAGELFF. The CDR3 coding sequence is TGTGCCAGCAGCGGAATGGCCGGGGAGCTGTTTTTT. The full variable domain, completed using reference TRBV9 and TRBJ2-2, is DSGVTQTPKHLITATGQRVTLRCSPRSGDLSVYWYQQSLDQGLQFLIQYYNGEERAKGNILERFSAQQFPDLHSELNLSSLELGDSALYFCASSGMAGELFFGEGSRLTVL.

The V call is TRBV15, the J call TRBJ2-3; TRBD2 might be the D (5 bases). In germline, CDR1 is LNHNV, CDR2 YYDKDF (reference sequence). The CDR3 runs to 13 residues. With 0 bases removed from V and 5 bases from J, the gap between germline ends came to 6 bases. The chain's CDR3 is CATSRDRGDTQYF. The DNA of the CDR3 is TGTGCCACCAGCAGAGATCGGGGAGATACGCAGTATTTT. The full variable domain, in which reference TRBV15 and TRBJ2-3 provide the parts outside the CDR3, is DAMVIQNPRYQVTQFGKPVTLSCSQTLNHNVMYWYQQKSSQAPKLLFHYYDKDFNNEADTPDNFQSRRPNTSFCFLDIRSPGLGDTAMYLCATSRDRGDTQYFGPGTRLTVL.